The next 14 T cell receptor beta chains were all read from a single sample in a study of early T cells in non-severe SARS-CoV-2 infection. One entry per CDR3 protein results from TCRdb running MiXCR on the 5' RACE reads. The sample includes about 59,000 distinct CDR3 sequences, approximately 13% of them seen just once. The sequencing here drew on whole blood, taken at baseline. These receptor sequences come from an adult who was a healthcare worker with PCR-confirmed SARS-CoV-2 infection or an uninfected control (not recorded which).

A remark on this clonotype: At one end, the junction sequence differs from germline, possibly due to a read error. The rearrangement links TRBV14 to TRBJ2-5; TRBD2 is a possible D gene (6 bases). The germline V gene encodes CDR1 SGHDN and CDR2 FVKESK. CDR3 size: 13 residues. The CDR3 nucleotides are TGCGCGGCGGGCGCGGGATCGCAAGAGACCCAGTACTTC. This gives the protein CAAGAGSQETQYF.

This clonotype turned up a few times. J is TRBJ2-7 and V is TRBV6-2 or TRBV6-3, with D perhaps TRBD2 (6 bases). V was cut by 4 bases and J by 3 bases, with 13 bases left in between. Germline-derived CDR1 and CDR2 are MNHEY and SVGEGT. This CDR3 is 14 amino acids long. DNA of the CDR3: TGTGCCAGCAGTTTTCCCGGGACTTACTACGAGCAGTACTTC. Protein: CASSFPGTYYEQYF.

The chain uses TRBV20-1 and TRBJ2-4, with D perhaps TRBD1 (5 bases). CDR1 and CDR2 (germline): DFQATT, SNEGSKA (reference sequence). V lost 6 bases and J lost 2, with 17 bases in between. The CDR3 spans 15 residues. DNA for the CDR3: TGCAGTGCCCATGACAGCGCCTTTCCCAAAAACATTCAGTACTTC. Amino acids: CSAHDSAFPKNIQYF.

There are a few counts of this clonotype. The chain combines TRBV4-2 with TRBJ2-6; TRBD1 is a possible D gene (6 bases). Germline V gene sequence: CDR1 LGHNA, CDR2 YNFKEQ. The CDR3 covers 18 residues. The ends were cut back, 4 bases at V and 0 bases at J, with 16 bases in the middle. In nucleotides, the CDR3 is TGTGCCAGCAGCCCCTCGGGACATCTTTTCTCTGGGGCCAACGTCCTGACTTTC. Its translation: CASSPSGHLFSGANVLTF.

The chain links TRBV29-1 to TRBJ2-5; maybe TRBD1 (7 bases). CDR3 length: 16 residues. Looked up from germline, CDR1 is SQVTM and CDR2 is ANQGSEA. Deletions cut 1 base from V and 2 bases from J, with 17 bases between. The CDR3 region is CSVEGVAGQLQETQYF. The CDR3, as DNA: TGCAGCGTTGAAGGGGTTGCGGGACAGCTACAAGAGACCCAGTACTTC.

The V call is TRBV5-8, the J call TRBJ2-4, with D unclear. This CDR3 has 13 amino acids. V was cut by 0 bases and J by 8 bases, with 9 bases left in between. Germline V gives CDR1 SGHTS, CDR2 YDEGEE. CDR3 protein: CASSLATGDIQYF. The CDR3 DNA reads as TGTGCCAGCAGCTTGGCAACCGGAGACATTCAGTACTTC.

V usage is TRBV27 and J usage is TRBJ2-1, with D uncertain. The CDR3 runs 14 residues. Trimming pared 0 bases from V and 8 bases from J, leaving 11 bases between. CDR1 MNHEY and CDR2 SMNVEV come from the germline V gene (reference sequence). This chain's CDR3 is CASSLSKVPDEQFF. Written as DNA, the CDR3 is TGTGCCAGCAGTTTATCGAAGGTTCCCGATGAGCAGTTCTTC.

This clonotype was found a few times. This chain joins TRBV12-3 or TRBV12-4 and TRBJ1-3; 8 positions match TRBD1. The CDR3 is 15 amino acids. V shed 5 bases and J 4 bases; nucleotides not matched to a gene: 7. CDR3 sequence: CASSPRQGNGNTIYF. In DNA form, the CDR3 reads TGTGCCAGCAGTCCCAGACAGGGGAACGGAAACACCATATATTTT.

The CDR3 coding sequence is TGTGCCAGCAGCGTAGAGACCGGTTACAATGAGCAGTTCTTC. Translated, it gives CASSVETGYNEQFF. The rearrangement joins TRBV9 to TRBJ2-1, with D uncertain. The germline V and J ends were trimmed by 0 bases and 4 bases, with 8 bases remaining between them. The germline CDR1 and CDR2 sequences are SGDLS and YYNGEE. This CDR3 is 14 amino acids long.

The J gene is TRBJ2-5, the V gene TRBV7-6; D not resolved. The CDR3 is made up of 15 amino acids. In germline, CDR1 is SGHVS, CDR2 FNYEAQ. The ends were cut back, 5 bases at V and 7 bases at J, with 20 bases in the middle. CDR3 nucleotides: TGTGCCAGCAGCAGAGCGTCGGTAGCCACGGGGACCCAGTACTTC. It translates to CASSRASVATGTQYF.

The chain is built from TRBV10-3 and TRBJ2-7, with D unresolved. Germline V gene lookup returns CDR1 ENHRY and CDR2 SYGVKD. V was clipped by 0 bases and J by 3 bases, with 12 bases between them. CDR3 length equals 15 residues. This CDR3 reads CAISESEGAIYEQYF. In nucleotides, the CDR3 is TGTGCCATCAGTGAGTCAGAAGGCGCAATCTACGAGCAGTACTTC.

The table lists this clonotype with many counts. This chain connects TRBV11-2 to TRBJ2-1; no definite D call. The CDR3 is made up of 11 amino acids. Germline V gives CDR1 SGHAT, CDR2 FQNNGV. The germline V and J ends were trimmed by 7 bases and 4 bases, with 5 bases remaining between them. The CDR3, as DNA: TGTGCCAGCAATTCATACAATGAGCAGTTCTTC. Translation: CASNSYNEQFF.

The chain uses TRBV27 and TRBJ2-2; TRBD1 might be the D (6 bases). Looked up from germline, CDR1 is MNHEY and CDR2 is SMNVEV (reference sequence). This CDR3 region has 16 residues. V gave up 5 bases and J gave up 7 bases, with 20 bases separating them. This CDR3 is CASSPHPTGSGGELFF. Written as DNA, the CDR3 is TGTGCCAGCAGTCCGCACCCAACAGGGTCTGGCGGGGAGCTGTTTTTT.

The sample holds many counts of this clonotype. The V call is TRBV29-1, the J call TRBJ2-4; D tentatively fits TRBD1 or TRBD2 (5 bases each). Trimming removed 2 bases at V and 4 bases at J, with 15 bases between. Germline-derived CDR1 and CDR2 are SQVTM and ANQGSEA. This CDR3 has 15 residues. The CDR3 here is CSVEFWGSGKNIQYF. As DNA, the CDR3 is TGCAGCGTTGAATTTTGGGGGTCGGGAAAAAACATTCAGTACTTC.